The 20 T cell receptor beta chains in this list originate from one sample, sequenced in a study of a mutant IDH1 vaccine in newly diagnosed glioma. Described time point: week 5, during vaccination. Alongside topical imiquimod, each dose of vaccine comprised 300 ug of mutant IDH1 20-mer peptide. Here immunoSEQ multiplex PCR was the method, and the copy in TCRdb shows in-frame clones only, minus some. The sample yields roughly 62,000 clones, about 88% seen once. Their cognate antigens are unknown. The source was PBMCs, collected from a glioma patient whose treatment included an IDH1 peptide vaccine. These receptors all come from a woman aged 45-65 years with glioma.

This clone appeared once. The chain recombines TRBV5-5 with TRBJ1-5, with TRBD1 identical over 8 bases. CDR3 size: 15 residues. J gave up 4 bases and V 2 bases, and 5 bases lay outside the gene matches. Germline values: CDR1 SGHKS, CDR2 YYEKEE (reference sequence). CDR3 sequence reads: CASSFYDRGNQPQHF. CDR3 DNA sequence: TGTGCCAGCAGCTTCTACGACAGGGGTAATCAGCCCCAGCATTTT.

The chain employs TRBV5-1 and TRBJ1-2; possible D gene TRBD1, 5 bases. The V gene lost 0 bases and the J gene lost 7 bases, with 16 bases spanning the gap. Germline V gene lookup returns CDR1 SGHRS and CDR2 YFSETQ. The CDR3 spans 15 residues. CDR3 protein: CASSLDRMVSGGYTF. In nucleotides, the CDR3 is TGCGCCAGCAGCTTGGACAGGATGGTATCGGGTGGCTACACCTTC.

The rearrangement uses TRBV30 and TRBJ1-1; no firm D call. V lost 8 bases, J lost 3 bases, and 13 bases lay in between. Germline-derived CDR1 and CDR2 are GTSNPN and SVGIG (reference sequence). CDR3 length: 12 residues. This chain's CDR3 is CAVERSDTEAFF. The CDR3 DNA sequence: TGTGCCGTGGAAAGGTCGGACACTGAAGCTTTCTTT.

V and J are TRBV4-1 and TRBJ1-4; D remains unclear. CDR3 size: 15 residues. V was shortened by 0 bases and J by 5 bases, with 10 bases between the two germline ends. CDR1 is MGHRA, CDR2 YSYEKL, per germline. The CDR3 sequence: CASSQEGHFNEKLFF. In DNA form, the CDR3 reads TGCGCCAGCAGCCAAGAAGGCCACTTCAATGAAAAACTGTTTTTT.

This chain connects TRBV27 to TRBJ2-3; D perhaps matches TRBD1 (6 bases). Germline CDR1 MNHEY, CDR2 SMNVEV (reference sequence). V lost 6 bases, J lost 4 bases, and 20 bases lay in between. The CDR3 runs 16 residues. CDR3 in amino acids: CASSSMGMGASDTQYF. The CDR3 DNA is TGTGCCAGCAGCTCCATGGGCATGGGGGCATCAGATACGCAGTATTTT.

The chain links TRBV9 to TRBJ2-5; 8 nucleotides line up with TRBD2. V lost 4 bases and J lost 6; bases outside the gene matches: 14. Germline V gene data show CDR1 as SGDLS and CDR2 as YYNGEE. This CDR3 contains 16 residues. As DNA, the CDR3 is TGTGCCAGCAGCCCACCCCAAGCGGGGGTTGAAAAGACCCAGTACTTC. The encoded protein is CASSPPQAGVEKTQYF.

The V gene is TRBV2, the J gene TRBJ2-2; D gene unclear. Germline CDR1 SNHLY, CDR2 FYNNEI. The ends were cut back, 4 bases at V and 1 base at J, with 4 bases in the middle. The CDR3 totals 13 residues. Here the CDR3 reads CASSVRNTGELFF. For the CDR3, the DNA is TGTGCCAGCAGTGTACGGAACACCGGGGAGCTGTTTTTT.

This sequence joins TRBV27 and TRBJ2-7; D remains ambiguous. CDR1 and CDR2 from the germline V gene are MNHEY and SMNVEV (reference sequence). Trimming took off 8 bases at V and 4 bases at J, with 9 bases between the two ends. The CDR3 has 11 amino acids. CDR3 in DNA: TGTGCCAGCGGACCTATTTACGAGCAGTACTTC. It translates to CASGPIYEQYF.

Worth noting for this clone: One junction end does not reproduce the germline sequence, and a read error may be involved. This sequence joins TRBV7-9 and TRBJ2-1; no firm D call. Looked up from germline, CDR1 is SEHNR and CDR2 is FQNEAQ (reference sequence). This CDR3 has 11 residues. CDR3 sequence: CASSQSQKVVF. The CDR3 DNA reads TGTGCCAGCAGCCAAAGTCAGAAGGTGGTCTTC.

This clone was found a few times. Additional DNA sequences in this sample encode the identical CDR3. The rearrangement links TRBV2 to TRBJ1-1; no reliable D call. Germline CDR1 SNHLY, CDR2 FYNNEI. The CDR3 totals 12 residues. Trimming left V 1 base short and J 5 bases short, with 5 bases between. The DNA for the CDR3 is TGTGCCAGCAGTGAAGGGAGGACTGAAGCTTTCTTT. Translated: CASSEGRTEAFF.

The chain has TRBV5-6 and TRBJ1-6; D not certain. Trimming stripped 4 bases from V and 1 base from J, with 9 bases between. The V gene's germline CDR1 is SGHDT and CDR2 YYEEEE. The CDR3 is made up of 15 amino acids. Here the CDR3 reads CASSPRGSYNSPLHF. In DNA, the CDR3 is TGTGCCAGCAGCCCACGGGGATCCTATAATTCACCCCTCCACTTT.

The rearrangement links TRBV6-5 to TRBJ1-5; D unresolved. CDR1 and CDR2 from the germline V gene are MNHEY and SVGAGI. The CDR3 runs to 13 residues. V gave up 6 bases and J gave up 5 bases, with 11 bases separating them. In nucleotides, the CDR3 is TGTGCCAGCAGCGAAACCTTAGATCAGCCCCAGCATTTT. This sequence encodes CASSETLDQPQHF.

V is TRBV9 and J is TRBJ2-7, with 7 bases identical to TRBD1. The length of the CDR3 is 14 residues. Germline lookup yields CDR1 SGDLS and CDR2 YYNGEE. V lost 4 bases, J lost 2 bases, and 6 bases stayed unmatched. This chain's CDR3 is CASSLGTAAYEQYF. Written as DNA, the CDR3 is TGTGCCAGCAGCCTTGGGACAGCGGCCTACGAGCAGTACTTC.

J is TRBJ2-7 and V is TRBV7-6; D unclear. The germline V and J ends were trimmed by 5 bases and 0 bases, with 11 bases remaining between them. CDR3 length: 14 residues. CDR1 SGHVS and CDR2 FNYEAQ come from the germline V gene. In DNA form, the CDR3 reads TGTGCCAGCAGCGCCCAGGTAGACTCCTACGAGCAGTACTTC. Translation gives CASSAQVDSYEQYF.

The V gene is TRBV7-9, the J gene TRBJ1-1; D possibly corresponds to TRBD1 (5 bases). V was trimmed by 7 bases and J by 0 bases, leaving 18 bases between them. Germline CDR1 and CDR2: SEHNR and FQNEAQ (reference sequence). The CDR3 spans 16 residues. CDR3 bases: TGTGCCAGCACCGCCGCCCAGGGCTACATGAACACTGAAGCTTTCTTT. It translates to CASTAAQGYMNTEAFF.

The count of this clone is one. The chain has TRBV6-4 and TRBJ2-3, with a tentative D call TRBD1 (5 bases). The CDR3 loop spans 13 amino acids. Germline CDR1 and CDR2: MRHNA and SNTAGT. V was pared by 6 bases and J by 4 bases, with 11 bases between. The CDR3 reads CASSPRQSDTQYF. CDR3 DNA sequence: TGTGCCAGCAGCCCCCGACAGTCAGATACGCAGTATTTT.

The chain recombines TRBV7-9 with TRBJ1-4, with unresolved D. Trimming shortened V by 4 bases and J by 0 bases, and 9 bases separated the two germline ends. Germline values: CDR1 SEHNR, CDR2 FQNEAQ (reference sequence). The length of the CDR3 is 15 residues. The CDR3 bases are TGTGCCAGCAGCTCCTCACTTACAACTAATGAAAAACTGTTTTTT. Its protein is CASSSSLTTNEKLFF.

The V call is TRBV9, the J call TRBJ2-7, with D possibly being TRBD1 or TRBD2 (5 bases each). Germline-derived CDR1 and CDR2 are SGDLS and YYNGEE. The CDR3 covers 14 residues. V was cut by 4 bases and J by 3 bases, with 14 bases left in between. This CDR3 reads CASSPGPGNYEQYF. As DNA, the CDR3 is TGTGCCAGCAGCCCGGGACCCGGGAACTACGAGCAGTACTTC.

V usage is TRBV18 and J usage is TRBJ2-5, with D perhaps being TRBD1 or TRBD2 (5 bases each). The CDR3 contains 14 residues. CDR1 is KGHSH, CDR2 LQKENI, per germline. Trimming stripped 6 bases from V and 3 bases from J, with 14 bases between. This CDR3 is CASSLKRDEETQYF. The CDR3 DNA follows: TGTGCCAGCTCTCTAAAAAGGGACGAAGAGACCCAGTACTTC.

The rearrangement links TRBV29-1 to TRBJ2-1; TRBD2 might be the D (6 bases). Between the trimmed V and J ends, which lost 2 bases and 6 bases, there was a span of 11 bases. The CDR3 is 13 amino acids. Germline V lookup: CDR1 SQVTM, CDR2 ANQGSEA. CDR3 nucleotide sequence: TGCAGCGTTGAATCCATGGGGGGCAATGAGCAGTTCTTC. Protein sequence: CSVESMGGNEQFF.